Listed below are T cell receptor beta chains from one sample, sequenced in a study of cytomegalovirus exposure and HLA in healthy donors. Some clones are missing from TCRdb's copy, which holds only in-frame ones; the method was immunoSEQ multiplex PCR. The sample consists of about 250,000 clones, about 90% of them appearing once. The material sequenced was PBMCs. The origin of the receptors is a man in his late teens or twenties in good health and CMV-seropositive. Both conserved end residues are part of each CDR3. A D gene is named only where the DNA matches it firmly. Rows may omit the clone size; those that give it use once, few, many or a size class.

clone_size j_call d_call v_call cdr3_nt cdr3_aa
few TRBJ2-3 TRBD2 TRBV27 TGTGCCAGCAGTTTTAGCGGGAGGGGGCCAGATACGCAGTATTTT CASSFSGRGPDTQYF
. TRBJ2-2 TRBD1 TRBV2 TGTGCCAGCAGAGGACAGGGGGCCGGCGGGGAGCTGTTTTTT CASRGQGAGGELFF
. TRBJ2-1 . TRBV6-6 TGTGCCAGCAGACTTTTCCGGGACTCGATTATGCAGTTCTTC CASRLFRDSIMQFF
. TRBJ2-4 TRBD1 TRBV6-1 TGTGCCAGCAGTGAAACTGGACAGGGGGCGGCCCGCCGCGGGGACATTCAGTACTTC CASSETGQGAARRGDIQYF
. TRBJ2-7 . TRBV7-9 TGTGCCAGCAGCTGGGGGACTGTCGAGCAGTACTTC CASSWGTVEQYF
. TRBJ1-5 . TRBV6-5 TGTGCCAGCAGTCGACGGAATCAGCCCCAGCATTTT CASSRRNQPQHF
few TRBJ1-1 TRBD1 TRBV30 TGTGCCGGAAGGGACAGATTGAACACTGAAGCTTTCTTT CAGRDRLNTEAFF
. TRBJ1-1 . TRBV6-1 TGTGCCAGCACTGAGAGAGGGGGTTGGGACACGAACACTGAAGCTTTCTTT CASTERGGWDTNTEAFF
. TRBJ2-5 . TRBV27 TGTGCCAGCAGTTTACCCCACTGCTCGATCGACGTTCTCCAGTACTTC CASSLPHCSIDVLQYF
. TRBJ2-5 . TRBV7-9 TGTGCCAGCAGCGACTACCAAGAGACCCAGTACTTC CASSDYQETQYF